Given below is one T cell receptor (beta chain) in context. This sample was taken from a study of T cells after somatic rescue of genetic block. The data were produced by immunoSEQ multiplex PCR, yet TCRdb's version contains in-frame clones alone and is incomplete. The table lists roughly 92,000 clones, about 90% of them singletons. The specimen sequenced was peripheral blood mononuclear cells (PBMCs). The sequence was collected from a woman aged 18-29 years.

The CDR3 bases are TGTGCCAGCAGCCTCAGGGGTGAAGCTTTCTTT. Translating it yields CASSLRGEAFF. The chain carries TRBV28 and TRBJ1-1, with D possibly TRBD1 on 6 matching bases. The CDR3 is 11 residues long. Deletions cut 6 bases from V and 7 bases from J, with 9 bases between. Germline V lookup: CDR1 MDHEN, CDR2 SYDVKM.